A selection of T cell receptor beta chains follows, all from one sample in a study of T cell repertoires in cytomegalovirus infection. One entry per CDR3 protein, called by TCRdb with MiXCR from the reads. The profile shows around 900,000 distinct CDR3 sequences, 30% to 40% of them singletons. Their specific antigens are unknown. Sequenced here: cultured CD8+ T cells from PBMCs, sampled from culture after CMV antigen stimulation. All receptors derive from a human donor in good health (CMV status not recorded). Some clones in this sample may be carry-over from other donors' samples. Each CDR3 is given with its conserved first and last residue. D genes are given only for firm matches. Clone size is given for some rows only: seen once, a few or many times, or a class if the clone is expanded.

size,V,D,length,J,DNA,CDR3
-,TRBV27,-,15,TRBJ2-2,TGTGCCAGCAGTTTATCGGCCTACTCTACCGGGGAGCTGTTTTTT,CASSLSAYSTGELFF
-,TRBV12-3/TRBV12-4,-,15,TRBJ2-3,TGTGCCAGCAGCTCCATTCCTCGGGGCACAGATACGCAGTATTTT,CASSSIPRGTDTQYF
-,TRBV5-6,-,15,TRBJ1-1,TGTGCCAGCAGCTTGGTGGGTAGTGATTATACTGAAGCTTTCTTT,CASSLVGSDYTEAFF
-,TRBV9,TRBD2,16,TRBJ2-3,TGTGCCAGCAGCGAGACTAGCGGGGGGCCCACAGATACGCAGTATTTT,CASSETSGGPTDTQYF
few,TRBV7-9,-,14,TRBJ2-1,TGTGCCAGCGGCCCGGGGGATACCTACAATGAGCAGTTCTTC,CASGPGDTYNEQFF
few,TRBV20-1,-,14,TRBJ2-4,TGCAGTGCCGTCGGGGGGCTAGCCAAAAACATTCAGTACTTC,CSAVGGLAKNIQYF
-,TRBV12-3/TRBV12-4,-,14,TRBJ1-4,TGTGCCAGCAGTTACAAGTCGACTAATGAAAAACTGTTTTTT,CASSYKSTNEKLFF
few,TRBV7-6,-,15,TRBJ1-6,TGTGCCAGCAGCTTGGAGGACAGCCAAGCCTCACCCCTCCACTTT,CASSLEDSQASPLHF
few,TRBV4-3,-,14,TRBJ1-2,TGCGCCAGCAGCCACACCGGGTTTAACTATGGCTACACCTTC,CASSHTGFNYGYTF
-,TRBV7-8,TRBD1,15,TRBJ1-5,TGTGCCAGCAGCTCGGGACAGGGGGTCCCGAGGCCCCAGCATTTT,CASSSGQGVPRPQHF
-,TRBV27,TRBD1,16,TRBJ1-2,TGTGCCAGCAGTCCAACCCCTCGGGACAGTAACTATGGCTACACCTTC,CASSPTPRDSNYGYTF
many,TRBV12-3/TRBV12-4,TRBD1,13,TRBJ2-7,TGTGCCAGCAGTTTGGCCAGGGGGAGCGAGCAGTACTTC,CASSLARGSEQYF
-,TRBV7-9,-,16,TRBJ1-6,TGTGCCAGCAGCCCCAGGGTCGGCTCCTATAATTCACCCCTCCACTTT,CASSPRVGSYNSPLHF
few,TRBV12-3/TRBV12-4,-,15,TRBJ1-5,TGTGCCAGCAACCAGGATCCTTGGGGCAATCAGCCCCAGCATTTT,CASNQDPWGNQPQHF
few,TRBV6-5,TRBD1,16,TRBJ2-1,TGTGCCAGCAGTTACTCCGAGGACAGGGGTCGCGAGGAGCAGTTCTTC,CASSYSEDRGREEQFF
-,TRBV2,TRBD1,17,TRBJ1-1,TGTGCCAGCAGTGTAATTCGGACAGGGCAGGGGAACACTGAAGCTTTCTTT,CASSVIRTGQGNTEAFF
few,TRBV28,-,15,TRBJ1-6,TGTGCCAGCCGACCAATTAGCTCCTATAATTCACCCCTCCACTTT,CASRPISSYNSPLHF
few,TRBV27,-,16,TRBJ2-1,TGTGCCAGCAGCCTTGCGTGGGGGGCGCATTTCAATGAGCAGTTCTTC,CASSLAWGAHFNEQFF
-,TRBV6-5,-,14,TRBJ2-1,TGTGCCAGCAGTTACTCCAGGGTTGGGAATGAGCAGTTCTTC,CASSYSRVGNEQFF
many,TRBV7-2,TRBD2,18,TRBJ2-3,TGTGCCAGCAGCTTAGGGGAAACTAGCGGGGGTATCACAGATACGCAGTATTTT,CASSLGETSGGITDTQYF
-,TRBV6-8,-,16,TRBJ2-4,TGTGCCAGCAGTAACTCTGCTAGCGAGGCCAAAAACATTCAGTACTTC,CASSNSASEAKNIQYF
-,TRBV4-1,TRBD1,17,TRBJ1-1,TGCGCCAGCAGCCCAGGCCCGGGACAGGGGGCGATCACTGAAGCTTTCTTT,CASSPGPGQGAITEAFF
-,TRBV10-3,-,13,TRBJ2-1,TGTGCCATCAGTGGGGGGGCCTACAATGAGCAGTTCTTC,CAISGGAYNEQFF
-,TRBV4-3,TRBD2,16,TRBJ2-5,TGCGCCAGCAGCCAAGAGGTGCTAGCGGGGAGGAGGGCCCAGTACTTC,CASSQEVLAGRRAQYF
once,TRBV27,TRBD1,15,TRBJ2-7,TGTGCCAGCACGCCTCGGACAGGGGCGTCCTACGAGCAGTACTTC,CASTPRTGASYEQYF
-,TRBV2,-,15,TRBJ2-5,TGTGCCAGCAGTCGATCCCAGGGGAATCAAGAGACCCAGTACTTC,CASSRSQGNQETQYF
-,TRBV7-6,TRBD2,16,TRBJ2-5,TGTGCCAGCAGCTTAAGTCTAGCGGGGGGACAAGAGACCCAGTACTTC,CASSLSLAGGQETQYF
many,TRBV7-6,TRBD2,16,TRBJ2-2,TGTGCCAGCAGCTTACCAAGCGGGGGGGTGCCCGGGGAGCTGTTTTTT,CASSLPSGGVPGELFF
few,TRBV6-2/TRBV6-3,TRBD2,18,TRBJ2-3,TGTGCCAGCAGTTCCCTCACTACAAGCGGGGAGATCACAGATACGCAGTATTTT,CASSSLTTSGEITDTQYF
many,TRBV29-1,-,13,TRBJ1-4,TGCAGCGTTGATCTCTTGGGGAATGAAAAACTGTTTTTT,CSVDLLGNEKLFF